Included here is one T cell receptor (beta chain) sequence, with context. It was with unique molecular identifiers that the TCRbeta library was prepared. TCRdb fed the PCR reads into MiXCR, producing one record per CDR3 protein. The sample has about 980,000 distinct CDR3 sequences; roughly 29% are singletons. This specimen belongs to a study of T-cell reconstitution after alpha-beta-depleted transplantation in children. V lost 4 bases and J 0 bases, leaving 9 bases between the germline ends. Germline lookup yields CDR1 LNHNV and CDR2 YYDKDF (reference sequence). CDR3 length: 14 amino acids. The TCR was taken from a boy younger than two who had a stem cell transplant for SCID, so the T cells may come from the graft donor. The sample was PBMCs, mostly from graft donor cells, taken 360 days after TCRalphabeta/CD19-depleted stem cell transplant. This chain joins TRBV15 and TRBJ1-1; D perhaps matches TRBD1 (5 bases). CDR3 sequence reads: CATSKRQLNTEAFF. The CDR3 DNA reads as TGTGCCACCAGCAAAAGACAGTTGAACACTGAAGCTTTCTTT.